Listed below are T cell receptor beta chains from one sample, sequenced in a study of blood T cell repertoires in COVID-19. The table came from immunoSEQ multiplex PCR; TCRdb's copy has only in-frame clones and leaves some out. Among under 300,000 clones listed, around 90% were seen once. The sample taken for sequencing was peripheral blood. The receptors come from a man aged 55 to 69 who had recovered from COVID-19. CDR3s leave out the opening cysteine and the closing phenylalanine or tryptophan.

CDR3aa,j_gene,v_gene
ASSPRPGQGFGNTIY,TRBJ1-3,TRBV3-1/TRBV3-2
ASKQGPEQY,TRBJ2-7,TRBV27
ASSGQGPQETQY,TRBJ2-5,TRBV5-4
ASSLAGSDSIYGYT,TRBJ1-2,TRBV7-9
ASGGETQY,TRBJ2-5,TRBV12-3/TRBV12-4
ASSLPPGADTQY,TRBJ2-3,TRBV5-6
ASSLASSPGGVYGYT,TRBJ1-2,TRBV7-8
ASSSRGNYEQY,TRBJ2-7,TRBV5-1
ASSLEGVGRGGNQPQH,TRBJ1-5,TRBV7-2
ASSPGPNYGYT,TRBJ1-2,TRBV11-2
ASSYRRGHGNTIY,TRBJ1-3,TRBV6-5
ASSDGQFQDRTQY,TRBJ2-5,TRBV2
ASGADGSSGANVLT,TRBJ2-6,TRBV12-5
ASSLGGQGYGNTIY,TRBJ1-3,TRBV5-4
ASSWGTGSGETQY,TRBJ2-5,TRBV7-6
ASSLKGYGNTIY,TRBJ1-3,TRBV7-2
ASSPAAGSGNTIY,TRBJ1-3,TRBV4-1
ATSRAHWTGEQY,TRBJ2-7,TRBV15
ASGLVSGSYNSPLH,TRBJ1-6,TRBV12-5
ACWAGQGFRTEAF,TRBJ1-1,TRBV30
ASSLVFEQF,TRBJ2-1,TRBV12-3/TRBV12-4
ASSLDSGEQF,TRBJ2-1,TRBV5-1
ATSRRRPSSYNEQF,TRBJ2-1,TRBV15
ASSLAGSDTEAF,TRBJ1-1,TRBV5-1
ASSPPSGVGGTEAF,TRBJ1-1,TRBV18
ACSLGGNSPLH,TRBJ1-6,TRBV30
SAGNSANYGYT,TRBJ1-2,TRBV29-1
ASRRSGVGNIQY,TRBJ2-4,TRBV10-1
ASSIQGGYGYT,TRBJ1-2,TRBV19
ASSFRDYGYT,TRBJ1-2,TRBV11-2
ASSLVAEAF,TRBJ1-1,TRBV7-6
ASSFPDRGLGEQF,TRBJ2-1,TRBV11-2
ATSLAGGPGTQY,TRBJ2-3,TRBV24-1
ASSPGLYGYT,TRBJ1-2,TRBV3-1/TRBV3-2
ASHDDGTANEKLF,TRBJ1-4,TRBV19
ASSQETQVLSPLH,TRBJ1-6,TRBV3-1/TRBV3-2